This TCR beta chain derives from a study of T cell changes during pregnancy in multiple sclerosis. CDR1 and CDR2 (germline): SGHDT, YYEEEE. This CDR3 is built from 14 residues. V shed 3 bases and J 10 bases; nucleotides not matched to a gene: 9. This clone was found once. TCRdb's table, derived via immunoSEQ multiplex PCR, lists solely in-frame clones and lacks some. The table includes about 100,000 clones, 80% to 95% detected once. The starting material was peripheral blood, obtained after pregnancy. This clonotype was obtained from a female donor with multiple sclerosis, enrolled in a pregnancy study. The chain is built from TRBV5-6 and TRBJ2-1, with 8 bases identical to TRBD1. CDR3: CASSSGQGFGEQFF. The CDR3 nucleotides read TGTGCCAGCAGCTCCGGACAGGGTTTTGGGGAGCAGTTCTTC.